This TCR beta chain is drawn from a study of tumor-infiltrating lymphocytes in primary liver carcinoma. Study-wide findings and caveats: The proportion of top clones found throughout all five tumor regions was only about 7-24%. When set against blood, tumors had a significantly higher top-250-clone fraction (p = 0.039).

As concerns this clonotype: What it binds is not known. A read error may produce the germline difference seen at one junction end.

It was from around 18-30 mg of unsorted bulk tissue that RNA and DNA were co-extracted. Patients had primary liver carcinoma treated by surgical resection. The investigators made TCR beta cDNA from about 500 ng total RNA, using a constant-region primer. Sequencing libraries for TCR beta derived from three nested multiplex PCR rounds that used slightly modified ARM-PCR. Both of the initial two PCR rounds ran for about 9 cycles and employed TRBV1-TRBV30 forward primers alongside a C-beta reverse primer. TCRdb recomputed calls from the multiplex PCR reads with MiXCR, one row per CDR3 protein. This table has roughly 50,000 distinct CDR3 sequences, 70% to 85% appearing once. CDR3 length equals 13 residues.

The TCR comes from a man aged 40-49 years with primary liver carcinoma and hepatitis B virus infection. The sequencing sample was made of liver tumor tissue from sampling region 2. Documented subset: tumor region T2, inferior pole. The V and J genes are TRBV12-3 or TRBV12-4 and TRBJ2-1; D unclear. CDR3 sequence: CAGSTWEIHEQFF. The CDR3 DNA reads as TGTGCCGGCAGCACATGGGAAATCCATGAACAGTTCTTC.